This T cell receptor (beta chain) derives from a study of T cells after yellow fever vaccination. TCRdb fed the 5' RACE reads into MiXCR, producing one record per CDR3 protein. Among approximately 300,000 distinct CDR3 sequences, roughly a tenth were seen once, and the ten largest hold 2.5% to 4%. Looked up from germline, CDR1 is KGHSH and CDR2 is LQKENI. The length of the CDR3 is 16 residues. With V trimmed by 2 bases and J by 0 bases, 4 bases remained unmatched. This TCR derives from a man aged 18-30 years who received the YFV17D yellow fever vaccine. The V and J genes are TRBV18 and TRBJ1-3; TRBD1 agrees at 7 bases. Source: CD4+ T cells sorted from PBMCs, taken 45 days after the yellow fever booster vaccination. CDR3 DNA: TGTGCCAGCTCACCAGGCAGGGGGAGCTCTGGAAACACCATATATTTT. This translates into CASSPGRGSSGNTIYF.